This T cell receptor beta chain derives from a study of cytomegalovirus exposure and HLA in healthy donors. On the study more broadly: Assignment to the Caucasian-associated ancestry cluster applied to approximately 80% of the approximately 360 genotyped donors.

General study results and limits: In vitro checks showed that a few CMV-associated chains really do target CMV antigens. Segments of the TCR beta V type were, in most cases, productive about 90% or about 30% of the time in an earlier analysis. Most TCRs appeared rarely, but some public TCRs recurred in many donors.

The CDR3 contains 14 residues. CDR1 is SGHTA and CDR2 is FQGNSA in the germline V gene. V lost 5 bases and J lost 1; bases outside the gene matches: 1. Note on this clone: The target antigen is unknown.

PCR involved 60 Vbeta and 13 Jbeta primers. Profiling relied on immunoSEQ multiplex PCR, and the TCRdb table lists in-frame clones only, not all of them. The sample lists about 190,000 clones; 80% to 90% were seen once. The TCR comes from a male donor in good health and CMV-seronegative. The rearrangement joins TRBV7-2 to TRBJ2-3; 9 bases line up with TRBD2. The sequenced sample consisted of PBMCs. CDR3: CASSRLAGTDTQYF. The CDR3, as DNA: TGTGCCAGCAGCCGACTAGCGGGCACAGATACGCAGTATTTT.